This TCR beta chain was recovered during a study of shared clonotypes between healthy human individuals (dated by TCRdb to 2020 to 2021). Background on the whole study: The cohort comprised two women and three men aged 18 to 49 years. For each donor, CD4 naive and CD4 memory were each given three plates, CD8 naive was given two plates, and CD8 memory was given one plate. Blood TCR repertoires of five healthy adults were deeply sequenced to estimate repertoire size and the extent of clonotype sharing between individuals. Libraries were prepared and TCR repertoires were sequenced by different laboratories using diverse techniques, in order to increase sequencing depth and limit assay-specific biases. Between about 0.8 and 8.9 billion PBMCs per donor were obtained by leukapheresis. Study-level results and caveats: Sampling was restricted to blood, and TCR repertoires in tissue are likely to differ from TCR repertoires in blood. Compared with non-shared clonotypes, clonotypes shared by all four sorted-subset donors had higher generation probabilities. Pairwise subsampling indicated that sequencing depth was expected to affect the degree of clonotype sharing among donors. Because the study included only a small number of donors, the genetic and exposure-history diversity represented was limited. Rarefaction of sorted-subset datasets indicated incomplete sequencing despite the large sequencing depth. Estimated clonotype richness was generally larger for naive than for memory subsets. Across a few donors, roughly 5.1% of naive CD4, 3% to 3.5% of naive CD8, 2.3% of memory CD4, and approximately 0.42% of memory CD8 clonotypes were shared.

Taken from cysteine to phenylalanine, the CDR3 has 16 residues. Just the 48-base CDR3 DNA is kept, in frame starting at base 1. V loses 2 bases of germline sequence and J loses 4 bases, and the interval between the two ends is 18 bases. CDR1 and CDR2 were assigned from the germline V gene as SGHTA and FQGNSA. As for this clone: The antigen it binds to is not known. No base quality information exists; no much larger clone differs at one position.

Using the deep immunoSEQ assay, TCR CDR3 regions were amplified from genomic DNA by multiplex PCR. Genomic DNA extracted from each cell subset was distributed evenly over all wells of several immunoSEQ 96-well plates, and each plate served as one replicate. For sorted subsets, roughly 190 ng of genomic DNA, equivalent to 25,000 to 35,000 T cell genomes, went into each replicate PCR. Purified libraries were quantified with a Qubit 3.0 fluorometer, sized on a Bioanalyzer 2100, and re-quantified with the KAPA Library Quantification kit. Every immunoSEQ 96-well plate was sequenced on a dedicated single-read 150-cycle Illumina NextSeq 550 flow cell. Turning to the authors' computational methods: Because the immunoSEQ output included only junctional sequences and no quality scores, the filtering could not be the same as the filtering used for full-length reads. Sequences were annotated with PyIR, a Python wrapper for IgBLAST v1.9, using IMGT germline references to assign V/J genes and CDR3. Any read was removed if the V/J assignment was weak (E-value above 1e-6), the CDR3 was missing, or the read contained stop codons, out-of-frame junctions, or ambiguous translated residues. V3J clonotypes were defined by identical inferred V gene, J gene, and CDR3 amino acid sequence. The percentage overlap between two repertoires was calculated by dividing the number of shared unique clonotypes by the size of the smaller repertoire. RTK rarefaction, the Chao1 estimator, and Recon v2.1 estimates of unobserved clonotypes were used to assess repertoire richness. Generation probabilities were computed with OLGA for all TCRbeta clonotypes obtained by the gDNA method from a few donors. Here the immuneACCESS table is served through TCRdb, limited to in-frame sequences with V and J called. Missing clones are a known gap in these copies; in checked studies unresolved V genes cover under half, and the rest lacks a known reason. Clone size and the V and J calls come from that table; the DNA yielded D and trimming. The sample table contains some 1.4 million clones; only one count was recorded for more than 95% of them. The top ten hold roughly 1.1% of the sample.

Donors were healthy HIV-negative adults with no recently reported acute infections or vaccinations. Every donor was a Caucasian adult living in Nashville, Tennessee, USA. Magnetic negative selection was used to enrich CD4+ T cells, after which naive cells were positively selected on CD45RA and the negative fraction became the memory subset. After blood collection by leukapheresis, PBMCs were isolated using Ficoll-Histopaque density gradient centrifugation and then cryopreserved in the vapor phase of liquid nitrogen. Analytical flow cytometry was used to check the purity and quantity of each magnetically sorted T cell population. Genomic DNA was isolated from each sorted fraction and quantified by UV absorbance on a Nanodrop 2000c.

The sequence links TRBV7-2 to TRBJ2-7; 6 matching bases give a weak D call of TRBD1. This clonotype was sampled from a man aged 25 to 40 in good health. Sequences were obtained from naive CD4+ T cells sorted from blood. The sample's cell subset or site label, decoded: CD45RA+ positively selected. The nucleotide sequence reads as follows: TGTGCCAGCAGCTTAAGGGGGAGAACGGGGTTTTACGAGCAGTACTTC. Its translation is CASSLRGRTGFYEQYF.